This entry lists 3 T cell receptor beta chains sequenced from one sample in a study of Graves' ophthalmopathy and Graves' hyperthyroidism. CDR3 regions of TCR beta were amplified from RNA transcripts. HTBI primers primed a first-round RT-PCR, and a second-round multiplex PCR followed. Via MiXCR, TCRdb re-called the multiplex PCR reads, giving one row per CDR3 protein. The sample contains about 1.2 million distinct CDR3 sequences, 35% to 45% of which appear only once. The sequenced sample consisted of peripheral blood or thyroid tissue (not recorded which). The receptor set was obtained from an adult man with Graves' hyperthyroidism.

J is TRBJ1-5 and V is TRBV4-2; D gene uncertain. V was shortened by 6 bases and J by 7 bases, with 13 bases between the two germline ends. CDR1 LGHNA and CDR2 YNFKEQ come from the germline V gene. The CDR3 totals 13 residues. The CDR3 region is CASSAAVGQPQHF. CDR3 sequence (DNA): TGTGCCAGCAGTGCGGCAGTAGGACAGCCCCAGCATTTT.

In its sample, this clonotype was seen many times. This chain connects TRBV7-2 to TRBJ1-1; 7 positions match TRBD1. V lost 3 bases, J lost 1 base, and 5 bases stayed unmatched. In germline, CDR1 is SGHTA, CDR2 FQGNSA. The CDR3 runs 15 residues. The CDR3 nucleotides read TGTGCCAGCAGCTTGAGGCAGGGGGAGAACACTGAAGCTTTCTTT. Amino acid sequence: CASSLRQGENTEAFF.

This clonotype was detected many times. This chain uses TRBV5-1 with TRBJ1-6; no firm D call. The CDR3 has 20 residues. Trimming cost V 2 bases and J 0 bases, with 21 bases left between them. Germline CDR1 SGHRS, CDR2 YFSETQ. Here the CDR3 reads CASSFTSGRHLSSYNSPLHF. CDR3 sequence (DNA): TGCGCCAGCAGCTTCACCTCCGGGCGCCACCTTAGCTCCTATAATTCACCCCTCCACTTT.